The present entry profiles one T cell receptor (beta chain) with its context. This clone's antigen is unknown. No much larger clone is present one base from it, and per-base qualities are unavailable. The CDR3 regions of human TCRbeta chains were analyzed by immunosequencing. In the paper's pipeline: Repertoire TCRs were checked for matches against a reference library of SARS-CoV-2-specific TCRs that had been generated using the MIRA antigen-specificity platform. Breadth meant the fraction of unique TCRs that were SARS-CoV-2-associated, whereas depth meant the fraction of total T cells that were SARS-CoV-2-associated. Using the MIRA data, each spike-specific TCR was assigned both to the spike region to which the TCR was reactive and to a CD4 or CD8 class. Log10-transformed breadth and depth values were compared by one-way ANOVA with Sidak's multiple comparisons tests. TCRdb limited this immuneACCESS table to in-frame rearrangements with V and J called. A share of clones is missing; checked studies link under half to unresolved V genes, and the rest is unexplained. V and J calls and clone size are those listed in that table; D and trimming were worked out from the DNA. The sample table records 150,000 to 180,000 clones; 90% of these occur just once. The ten largest clones represent approximately 17% of the sample.

The data stem from a study of T cell responses to AZD1222 COVID-19 vaccine (dated by TCRdb to about 2021). With respect to the entire study: AZD1222 recipients with second doses at about 4 weeks or about 12 weeks were pooled, because spike-specific TCR depth and breadth did not differ between schedules. Trial participants were enrolled into age subgroups of 18-55, 56-69 and 70-plus years, which contained about 160, 30 and 59 TCR-sequenced participants, respectively. TCR sequencing was performed for over 230 trial participants, of whom about 200 were given two doses of AZD1222 and approximately 26 were given two doses of MenACWY control vaccine.

What the time point label conveys for this sample: baseline before first vaccination. Vaccinee samples were obtained from the UK trials COV001 and COV002, which included a single-blind randomized controlled phase 2/3 trial of AZD1222 (ChAdOx1 nCoV-19) in healthy adults. For TCRbeta chain sequencing, PBMC samples were collected from trial participants at day 0 and at day 28 after the second dose. Summary of the overall study and its limitations: Participants were mostly white British and included more females than males, and it was suggested by the authors that clonal diversity may have been underestimated. In the small 56-69-year group, the increase in depth fell short of significance, most likely because of low power. Reportedly, almost half of the unique spike-specific TCRs recognized epitopes lying outside the regions that are mutated in the B.1.351 and B.1.1.7 variants. Vaccine-associated CD4 TCRs spanned the whole spike protein, with dominant responses in regions 160-218 and 743-854. Conclusions about previously exposed vaccinees were limited because only six AZD1222 recipients were SARS-CoV-2 seropositive at baseline. No day 14 peak-response samples were available, so repertoires were characterized only after the peak T cell response. A significant rise in spike-specific TCR breadth and depth was observed after two AZD1222 doses relative to day 0 and relative to MenACWY recipients.

CDR1 and CDR2, per the germline V gene (reference sequence), are MNHEY and SMNVEV. The CDR3 numbers 15 residues from cysteine through phenylalanine. Kept here is only the CDR3 DNA, which spans 45 bases and is read in frame from base 1. V is reduced by 3 bases and J by 7 bases, leaving a spacing of 16 bases between them. Here the sequenced sample was peripheral blood, taken on day 0 of AZD1222 vaccination. The chain is assembled from TRBV27 and TRBJ1-5, with TRBD1 tentatively as D gene (5 bases match). The clonotype originates from an adult in good health. CDR3 reads: CASSFQGGGRQPQHF. The bases are TGTGCCAGCAGTTTTCAGGGTGGCGGGCGCCAGCCCCAGCATTTT.